The TCR beta chain under discussion was sequenced for a study of blood T cell repertoires in COVID-19. Turning to the study itself: Acute and convalescent COVID-19 samples came from the United States, Italy and Spain. The analysed material was cDNA or gDNA that came from T cells, B-cell-depleted T cells, or PBMCs.

There are 14 residues in the CDR3. CDR1 is MDHEN, CDR2 SYDVKM, per germline. V was pared by 5 bases and J by 6 bases, with 17 bases between. Authors' processing steps: Nucleated cell counts were estimated from reference gene primer amplification. TCRdb's table, derived via immunoSEQ multiplex PCR, lists solely in-frame clones and lacks some. D and trimming come from the DNA, and the V and J calls and clone size come from that table. The sample lists fewer than 400,000 clones, 83% seen once, with 2.5% to 3.5% in the top ten. This chain joins TRBV28 and TRBJ2-7; D is perhaps TRBD1 (6 bases). The sequencing input was peripheral blood. The sequence was obtained from a man younger than 40 with active or convalescent COVID-19. The CDR3 spells CASSLLGQPSEQYF. The DNA for the CDR3 is TGTGCCAGCAGTCTCCTTGGACAGCCAAGCGAGCAGTACTTC.